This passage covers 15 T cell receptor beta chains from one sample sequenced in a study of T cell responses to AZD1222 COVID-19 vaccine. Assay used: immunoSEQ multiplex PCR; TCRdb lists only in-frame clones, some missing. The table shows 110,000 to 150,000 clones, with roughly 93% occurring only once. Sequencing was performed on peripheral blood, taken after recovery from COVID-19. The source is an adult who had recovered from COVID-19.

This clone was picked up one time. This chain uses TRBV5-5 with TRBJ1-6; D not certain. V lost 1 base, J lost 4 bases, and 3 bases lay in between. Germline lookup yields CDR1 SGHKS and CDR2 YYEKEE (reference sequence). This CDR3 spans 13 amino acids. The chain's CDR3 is CASSLIYNSPLHF. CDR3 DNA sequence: TGTGCCAGCAGCTTGATTTATAATTCACCCCTCCACTTT.

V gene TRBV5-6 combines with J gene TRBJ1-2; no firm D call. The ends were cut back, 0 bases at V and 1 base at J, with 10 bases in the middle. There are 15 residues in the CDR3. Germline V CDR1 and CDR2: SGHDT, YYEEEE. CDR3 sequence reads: CASSLAALGNYGYTF. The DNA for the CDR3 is TGTGCCAGCAGCTTGGCGGCACTGGGTAACTATGGCTACACCTTC.

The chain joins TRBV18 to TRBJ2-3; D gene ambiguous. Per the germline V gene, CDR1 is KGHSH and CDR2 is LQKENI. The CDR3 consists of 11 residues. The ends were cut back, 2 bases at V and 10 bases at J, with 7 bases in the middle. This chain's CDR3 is CASSPKSAQYF. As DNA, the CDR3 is TGTGCCAGCTCACCAAAAAGTGCGCAGTATTTT.

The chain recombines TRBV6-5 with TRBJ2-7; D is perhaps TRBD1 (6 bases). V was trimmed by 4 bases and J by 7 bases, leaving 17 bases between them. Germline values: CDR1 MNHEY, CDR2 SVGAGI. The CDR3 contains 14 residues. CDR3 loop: CASSLGQWAPEQYF. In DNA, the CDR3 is TGTGCCAGCAGTTTAGGACAGTGGGCGCCTGAGCAGTACTTC.

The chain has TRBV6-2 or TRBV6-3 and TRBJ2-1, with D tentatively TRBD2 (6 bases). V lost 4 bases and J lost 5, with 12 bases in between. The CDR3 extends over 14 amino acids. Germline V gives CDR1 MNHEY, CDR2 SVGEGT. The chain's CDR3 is CASSSGTPNNEQFF. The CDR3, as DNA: TGTGCCAGCAGTTCTGGGACTCCCAACAATGAGCAGTTCTTC.

CDR3 DNA sequence: TGCGCCAGCAGCCAATCCGGCACAGGGATCGATACGCAGTATTTT. Protein product: CASSQSGTGIDTQYF. The V call is TRBV4-1, the J call TRBJ2-3; TRBD1 is a possible D gene (6 bases). CDR3 size: 15 residues. The germline V gene encodes CDR1 MGHRA and CDR2 YSYEKL. The V end lost 2 bases, the J end lost 6 bases, and 15 bases lay between the germline ends.

CDR3 DNA: TGTGCCAGCAGCTCGAGACAGGGGGCGGCGAACACCGGGGAGCTGTTTTTT. Translating gives CASSSRQGAANTGELFF. The chain carries TRBV7-6 and TRBJ2-2; TRBD1 matches at 10 bases. The CDR3 runs 17 residues. CDR1 and CDR2 from the germline V gene are SGHVS and FNYEAQ. V was clipped by 4 bases and J by 0 bases; unmatched bases: 5.

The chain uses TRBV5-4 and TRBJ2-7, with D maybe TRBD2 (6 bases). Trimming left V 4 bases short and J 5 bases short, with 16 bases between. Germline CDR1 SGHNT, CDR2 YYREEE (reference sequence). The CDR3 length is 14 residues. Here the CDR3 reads CASSPILSSDEQYF. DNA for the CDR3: TGTGCCAGCAGCCCCATCCTTTCTAGCGACGAGCAGTACTTC.

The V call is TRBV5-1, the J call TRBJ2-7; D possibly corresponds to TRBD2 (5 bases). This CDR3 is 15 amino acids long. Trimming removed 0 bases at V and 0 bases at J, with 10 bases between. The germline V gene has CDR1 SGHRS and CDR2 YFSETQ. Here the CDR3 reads CASSLVVGSSYEQYF. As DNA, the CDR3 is TGCGCCAGCAGCTTGGTTGTGGGGAGCTCCTACGAGCAGTACTTC.

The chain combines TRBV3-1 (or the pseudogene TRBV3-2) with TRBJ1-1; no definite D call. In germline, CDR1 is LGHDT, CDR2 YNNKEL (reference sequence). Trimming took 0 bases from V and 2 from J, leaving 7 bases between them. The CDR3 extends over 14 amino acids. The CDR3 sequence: CASSQDPLNTEAFF. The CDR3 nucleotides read TGTGCCAGCAGCCAAGACCCTCTTAACACTGAAGCTTTCTTT.

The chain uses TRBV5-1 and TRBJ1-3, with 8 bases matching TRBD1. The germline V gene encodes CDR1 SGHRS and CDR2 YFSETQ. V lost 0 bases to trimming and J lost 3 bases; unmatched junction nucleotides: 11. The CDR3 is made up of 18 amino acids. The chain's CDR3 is CASSLGSRTGTRGNTIYF. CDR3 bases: TGCGCCAGCAGCTTGGGGAGTAGGACAGGGACCCGTGGAAACACCATATATTTT.

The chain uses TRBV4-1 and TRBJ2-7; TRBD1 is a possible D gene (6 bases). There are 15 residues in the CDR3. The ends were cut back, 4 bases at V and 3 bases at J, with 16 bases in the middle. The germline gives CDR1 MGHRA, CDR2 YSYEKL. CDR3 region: CASSPHRDTLYEQYF. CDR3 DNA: TGCGCCAGCAGCCCGCACCGGGACACTCTCTACGAGCAGTACTTC.

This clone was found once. The CDR3 spells CASTRDRAQPQHF. The CDR3 DNA is TGTGCCAGCACCCGGGACAGGGCTCAGCCCCAGCATTTT. The chain is built from TRBV2 and TRBJ1-5, with TRBD1 matching over 9 bases. Germline V gene lookup returns CDR1 SNHLY and CDR2 FYNNEI. V was pared by 7 bases and J by 6 bases, with 4 bases of the junction left unmatched. The CDR3 consists of 13 residues.

The CDR3 loop is CASSFKDTFVTEAFF. DNA for the CDR3: TGTGCCAGCAGTTTTAAGGACACGTTCGTGACTGAAGCTTTCTTT. This chain uses TRBV28 with TRBJ1-1; TRBD1 might be the D (5 bases). Trimming left V 3 bases short and J 5 bases short, with 16 bases between. There are 15 residues in the CDR3. In germline, CDR1 is MDHEN, CDR2 SYDVKM.

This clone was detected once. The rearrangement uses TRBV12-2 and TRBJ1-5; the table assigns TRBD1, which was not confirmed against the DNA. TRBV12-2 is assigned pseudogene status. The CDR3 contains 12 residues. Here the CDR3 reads CATATGSQPQHF. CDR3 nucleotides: TGTGCAACCGCGACAGGATCTCAGCCCCAGCATTTT.